This TCR beta chain was recovered during a study of T cell responses to AZD1222 COVID-19 vaccine. Study-wide points: Spike-specific TCR breadth and depth rose after two AZD1222 doses. The donor group comprised mostly white British people and more females; the analysis possibly underestimated clonal diversity. Repertoires were collected only later (after the peak T cell response had occurred).

CDR1 and CDR2 (germline): SGHRS, YFSETQ. Trimming took off 4 bases at V and 0 bases at J, with 12 bases between the two ends. The CDR3 extends over 15 amino acids. The assay was immunoSEQ multiplex PCR, and TCRdb's table has in-frame clones only and misses some. The repertoire consists of about 89,000 clones, with around nine tenths occurring once and the leading ten covering around 5.5%. As concerns this clone: Its specificity is not known.

Second-dose intervals of approximately 4 or approximately 12 weeks were pooled. V is TRBV5-1 and J is TRBJ2-3; D is unresolved. The specimen comprised peripheral blood, sampled 28 days after the second AZD1222 dose. The origin of this receptor is an adult who received the AZD1222 COVID-19 vaccine. CDR3 sequence (DNA): TGCGCCAGCAGCCGACTGAGCCCTAGCACAGATACGCAGTATTTT. Residues: CASSRLSPSTDTQYF.